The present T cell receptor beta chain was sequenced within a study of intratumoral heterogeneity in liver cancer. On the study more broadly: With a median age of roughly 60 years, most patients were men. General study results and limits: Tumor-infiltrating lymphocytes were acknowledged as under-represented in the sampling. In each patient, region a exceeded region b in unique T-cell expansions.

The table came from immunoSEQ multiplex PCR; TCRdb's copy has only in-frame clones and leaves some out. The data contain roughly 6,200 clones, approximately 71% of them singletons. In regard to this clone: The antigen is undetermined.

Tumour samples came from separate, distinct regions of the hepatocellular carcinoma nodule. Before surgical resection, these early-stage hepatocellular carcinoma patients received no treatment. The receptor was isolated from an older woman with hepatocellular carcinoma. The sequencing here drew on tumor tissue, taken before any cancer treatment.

CDR3 region: CASSAIQGNTIYF. The DNA of the CDR3 is TGTGCCAGCAGTGCTATACAAGGAAACACCATATATTTT. J is TRBJ1-3 and V is TRBV2, with no clear D. The CDR3 runs 13 residues. Trimming removed 4 bases from V and 4 bases from J, with 8 bases in between. CDR1 is SNHLY and CDR2 is FYNNEI in the germline V gene.